Sequencing of this T cell receptor (beta chain) was carried out in a study of T cells expressing NK-cell markers. Study context: Eight donors were sequenced, seven testing HCMV-seropositive and one testing seronegative.

The V gene's germline CDR1 is LNHDA and CDR2 SQIVND (reference sequence). The CDR3 covers 15 residues. As the method of synthesis, 5'RACE template switching with UMIs yielded TCR beta cDNA. No DNA is given; TCRdb re-called the 5' RACE reads and lists each CDR3 protein once. The data show 440,000 or so distinct CDR3 sequences, and the top ten clones hold 6% to 9.5%. This TCR derives from a woman aged 18 to 69 in good health. V gene TRBV19 combines with J gene TRBJ1-4; without DNA, the TCRdb call of TRBD1 cannot be checked. Sequenced sample: blood T cells: a sorted CD56 or NKG2C T cell subset, CD4+ or CD8+ T cells, or bulk PBMC T cells (not recorded which). The chain's CDR3 is CASSISWDPSEKLFF. The complete variable domain, with remaining parts taken from reference TRBV19 and TRBJ1-4, reads DGGITQSPKYLFRKEGQNVTLSCEQNLNHDAMYWYRQDPGQGLRLIYYSQIVNDFQKGDIAEGYSVSREKKESFPLTVTSAQKNPTAFYLCASSISWDPSEKLFFGSGTQLSVL.